This T cell receptor beta chain was identified during a study of blood T cell repertoires in COVID-19. Study-level background: Acute-phase and convalescent COVID-19 samples originated in the United States, Italy and Spain.

In the authors' methods: How many nucleated cells were present was estimated from reference gene primer amplification. Repertoires were generated with immunoSEQ multiplex PCR, while TCRdb's copy carries only in-frame clones and drops some. The V and J calls and the clone size are those of that table, but D and trimming were determined from the DNA. The data hold approximately 160,000 clones, with about 92% observed a single time. Patients at the Seattle site were enrolled during active infection and followed longitudinally. V shed 0 bases and J shed 2 bases, with 20 bases lying between them. This CDR3 is 19 amino acids long. Germline loops: CDR1 LGHNA, CDR2 YSLEER.

The TCR was taken from a woman aged 60 to 75 with COVID-19, enrolled during active disease. J is TRBJ1-5 and V is TRBV4-3, with a weak D call TRBD1 (5 bases). The sequencing input was peripheral blood. CDR3 sequence (DNA): TGCGCCAGCAGCCAAGAAGGACACCGATCCTCTTGGGGCAATCAGCCCCAGCATTTT. Amino acids: CASSQEGHRSSWGNQPQHF.